What follows are 4 T cell receptor beta chains derived from one specimen sequenced in a study of shared clonotypes between healthy human individuals. Profiling relied on immunoSEQ multiplex PCR, and the TCRdb table lists in-frame clones only, not all of them. In the table there are approximately 980,000 clones, 76% of which are singletons. Input material: memory CD4+ T cells sorted from blood. Subset specified: CD45RA-negative fraction. The origin of the receptors is a man between 18 and 35 years old in good health.

J is TRBJ2-5 and V is TRBV7-2; 8 positions agree with TRBD2. The CDR3 length is 13 residues. Germline values: CDR1 SGHTA, CDR2 FQGNSA. J was trimmed by 0 bases and V by 11 bases; bases with no gene match: 5. This CDR3 is CARGGPYQETQYF. Here the CDR3 DNA reads TGTGCCCGGGGGGGACCGTACCAAGAGACCCAGTACTTC.

The chain has TRBV7-2 and TRBJ1-5, with a tentative D call TRBD1 (5 bases). The ends were cut back, 2 bases at V and 6 bases at J, with 8 bases in the middle. CDR3 length: 13 amino acids. Germline CDR1 SGHTA, CDR2 FQGNSA. CDR3 sequence: CASSLPGGQPQHF. The CDR3 DNA reads TGTGCCAGCAGCTTACCCGGGGGTCAGCCCCAGCATTTT.

At least ten counts were recorded for this clone. V gene TRBV18 combines with J gene TRBJ2-5; 11 bases align to TRBD2. Germline CDR1 KGHSH, CDR2 LQKENI. The CDR3 extends over 15 amino acids. Trimming removed 2 bases from V and 4 bases from J; junction bases left unmatched: 3. This CDR3 reads CASSPGLAGGETQYF. The CDR3 region has the DNA TGTGCCAGCTCACCAGGCCTAGCGGGGGGAGAGACCCAGTACTTC.

The V and J genes are TRBV7-9 and TRBJ2-7; D remains unclear. V lost 5 bases and J lost 0, with 11 bases in between. Germline assignment: CDR1 SEHNR and CDR2 FQNEAQ (reference sequence). This CDR3 spans 14 amino acids. The CDR3 region has the DNA TGTGCCAGCAGCCTGATGGACGGCTCCTACGAGCAGTACTTC. This encodes CASSLMDGSYEQYF.